Following are 25 T cell receptor beta chains from one sample sequenced in a study of cytomegalovirus exposure and HLA in healthy donors. PCR used 60 Vbeta primers and 13 Jbeta primers. The data were produced by immunoSEQ multiplex PCR, yet TCRdb's version contains in-frame clones alone and is incomplete. The sample table sets out 45,000 to 55,000 clones. Material: PBMCs. These receptors came from a man aged 35-49 years in good health and CMV-seropositive.

The chain is built from TRBV10-2 and TRBJ2-4; a possible D gene is TRBD1 (5 bases). CDR1 is WSHSY and CDR2 is SAAADI in the germline V gene. This CDR3 is 15 amino acids long. V lost 2 bases and J 0 bases, leaving 8 bases between the germline ends. CDR3 in amino acids: CASSEGHQAKNIQYF. The CDR3 coding sequence is TGCGCCAGCAGTGAGGGACACCAAGCCAAAAACATTCAGTACTTC.

The V gene is TRBV10-2, the J gene TRBJ2-3; D unresolved. Germline V gives CDR1 WSHSY, CDR2 SAAADI. The CDR3 spans 15 residues. Trimming removed 0 bases at V and 6 bases at J, with 13 bases between. The CDR3 is CASSESKQPHDTQYF. The CDR3 DNA reads as TGCGCCAGCAGTGAGTCGAAACAGCCTCACGATACGCAGTATTTT.

V gene TRBV20-1 combines with J gene TRBJ1-1; no clear D gene. The CDR3 length is 10 residues. CDR1 is DFQATT, CDR2 SNEGSKA, per germline (reference sequence). V was shortened by 5 bases and J by 3 bases, with 4 bases between the two germline ends. CDR3 bases: TGCAGTGCTCCGGACACTGAAGCTTTCTTT. Amino acid sequence: CSAPDTEAFF.

The V call is TRBV14, the J call TRBJ2-7; 11 positions agree with TRBD2. This CDR3 spans 17 amino acids. J was trimmed by 0 bases and V by 1 base; bases with no gene match: 5. Per the germline V gene, CDR1 is SGHDN and CDR2 is FVKESK. This CDR3 is CASSQALTSGDSYEQYF. The CDR3 DNA reads TGTGCCAGCAGCCAAGCCCTGACTAGCGGGGACTCCTACGAGCAGTACTTC.

The genes are TRBV29-1 and TRBJ1-2; D might be TRBD1 (5 bases). Germline V gene sequence: CDR1 SQVTM, CDR2 ANQGSEA. The CDR3 covers 14 residues. The V and J ends lost 4 bases and 5 bases respectively, with 17 bases between them. The CDR3 sequence: CSVVYITGHYGYTF. Written as DNA, the CDR3 is TGCAGCGTTGTGTATATAACAGGCCATTATGGCTACACCTTC. The full variable domain, its missing parts supplied by reference TRBV29-1 and TRBJ1-2, is SAVISQKPSRDICQRGTSLTIQCQVDSQVTMMFWYRQQPGQSLTLIATANQGSEATYESGFVIDKFPISRPNLTFSTLTVSNMSPEDSSIYLCSVVYITGHYGYTFGSGTRLTVV.

Turning to this clone: The sample has other DNA sequences that encode this CDR3 too. V gene TRBV5-1 combines with J gene TRBJ2-3, with D unresolved. This CDR3 has 15 residues. V lost 0 bases and J 1 base, leaving 9 bases between the germline ends. Germline V gene lookup returns CDR1 SGHRS and CDR2 YFSETQ. The CDR3 DNA sequence: TGCGCCAGCAGCTTGGCCGGAGACGGCACAGATACGCAGTATTTT. Translating gives CASSLAGDGTDTQYF.

V is TRBV19 and J is TRBJ2-5; 13 nucleotides agree with TRBD2. The CDR3 has 18 residues. V was pared by 1 base and J by 4 bases, with 9 bases of the junction left unmatched. Germline V gene lookup returns CDR1 LNHDA and CDR2 SQIVND (reference sequence). CDR3 loop: CASSIGGLAGAWGETQYF. CDR3 nucleotide sequence: TGTGCCAGTAGTATAGGCGGACTAGCGGGAGCCTGGGGAGAGACCCAGTACTTC.

V gene TRBV4-1 combines with J gene TRBJ1-1; D unresolved. There are 14 residues in the CDR3. V was pared by 4 bases and J by 6 bases, with 15 bases between. Per germline, CDR1 MGHRA and CDR2 YSYEKL. The CDR3 bases are TGCGCCAGCAGCCTCCAAAAGCTCGGGGCTGAAGCTTTCTTT. This encodes CASSLQKLGAEAFF.

About this clone: Mismatch with germline at one junction end may stem from a read error. The same CDR3 arises from other DNA sequences in this sample as well. The chain joins TRBV5-8 to TRBJ2-4; D ambiguous. The CDR3 is made up of 15 amino acids. Germline CDR1 SGHTS, CDR2 YDEGEE. The CDR3 loop reads CASSLPGLAKNIQYF. The DNA for the CDR3 is TGCGCCAGCAGCTTGCCGGGTTTAGCCAAAAACATTCAGTACTTC.

The V and J genes are TRBV9 and TRBJ1-1; no definite D call. CDR3 length equals 14 residues. Germline V gene data show CDR1 as SGDLS and CDR2 as YYNGEE. V was pared by 0 bases and J by 1 base, with 7 bases between. CDR3 coding DNA: TGTGCCAGCAGCGTAGGATTCGGGAACACTGAAGCTTTCTTT. Its translation is CASSVGFGNTEAFF.

The chain joins TRBV9 to TRBJ2-1; perhaps TRBD2 as D (5 bases). Germline values: CDR1 SGDLS, CDR2 YYNGEE. Trimming cost V 0 bases and J 0 bases, with 7 bases left between them. This CDR3 contains 15 residues. The CDR3 loop is CASSVGGISYNEQFF. The CDR3, as DNA: TGTGCCAGCAGCGTAGGAGGGATCTCCTACAATGAGCAGTTCTTC.

This chain joins TRBV27 and TRBJ2-5; 13 bases are a match to TRBD2. V was clipped by 4 bases and J by 4 bases; unmatched bases: 6. The germline V gene has CDR1 MNHEY and CDR2 SMNVEV (reference sequence). CDR3 length: 16 residues. CDR3 residues: CASSSRTSGGGETQYF. CDR3 nucleotides: TGTGCCAGCAGTTCTAGGACTAGCGGGGGAGGAGAGACCCAGTACTTC.

Concerning this clone itself: One end of the junction varies from germline; a read error may be responsible. Other DNA variants within this sample encode the same CDR3. The V call is TRBV9, the J call TRBJ1-6; D gene unclear. The CDR3 length is 18 residues. The germline CDR1 and CDR2 sequences are SGDLS and YYNGEE. The CDR3 spells CASSVAPGIGSYNSPLHF. In DNA, the CDR3 is TGTGCCAGCAGTGTAGCGCCGGGAATAGGATCCTATAATTCACCCCTCCACTTT.

The chain recombines TRBV21-1 with TRBJ2-1; the table's D call TRBD2 went unverified against the DNA. TRBV21-1 is termed a pseudogene. The CDR3 is made up of 15 amino acids. CDR3 nucleotide sequence: TGTGCCAGCAGCAAAATTAGCGGAGCGGAGAATGAGCAGTTCTTC. Amino acid sequence: CASSKISGAENEQFF.

V usage is TRBV11-3 and J usage is TRBJ2-2; the match to TRBD1 covers 8 bases. The V and J ends lost 5 bases and 5 bases, in that order; junction bases with no gene match: 4. The CDR3 extends over 14 amino acids. CDR1 and CDR2 (germline): SGHNT, YENEEA. The chain's CDR3 is CASSTRDRTGELFF. CDR3 bases: TGTGCCAGCAGCACCCGGGACAGGACCGGGGAGCTGTTTTTT.

V and J are TRBV7-2 and TRBJ2-5, with 8 bases identical to TRBD1. V was clipped by 5 bases and J by 5 bases; unmatched bases: 7. Germline-derived CDR1 and CDR2 are SGHTA and FQGNSA. The CDR3 totals 14 residues. In nucleotides, the CDR3 is TGTGCCAGCAGCCCTGGACAGGGTAGGGAGACCCAGTACTTC. Protein: CASSPGQGRETQYF.

The chain links TRBV7-3 to TRBJ2-5; maybe TRBD2 (6 bases). CDR3 length: 16 residues. Germline V gene lookup returns CDR1 SGHTA and CDR2 FQGTGA. The V gene lost 5 bases and the J gene lost 5 bases, with 21 bases spanning the gap. CDR3: CASSPKASAVIETQYF. CDR3 bases: TGTGCCAGCAGCCCCAAGGCTAGCGCCGTGATCGAGACCCAGTACTTC.

The J gene is TRBJ1-3, the V gene TRBV7-3; no clear D. Between the trimmed V and J ends, which lost 5 bases and 0 bases, there was a span of 5 bases. The germline V gene has CDR1 SGHTA and CDR2 FQGTGA. The CDR3 runs 13 residues. The chain's CDR3 is CASSPNSGNTIYF. CDR3 coding DNA: TGTGCCAGCAGCCCCAACTCTGGAAACACCATATATTTT.

The gene calls are TRBV28 and TRBJ2-5; perhaps TRBD1 as D (6 bases). This CDR3 spans 13 amino acids. V dropped 5 bases and J dropped 4 bases, with 11 bases sitting between them. In germline, CDR1 is MDHEN, CDR2 SYDVKM. DNA of the CDR3: TGTGCCAGCAGTGAGCGAGGGGGAGAGACCCAGTACTTC. This gives the protein CASSERGGETQYF. The whole variable domain, filled in from reference TRBV28 and TRBJ2-5, reads DVKVTQSSRYLVKRTGEKVFLECVQDMDHENMFWYRQDPGLGLRLIYFSYDVKMKEKGDIPEGYSVSREKKERFSLILESASTNQTSMYLCASSERGGETQYFGPGTRLLVL.

The chain has TRBV7-9 and TRBJ2-5, with 7 bases fitting TRBD1. J lost 4 bases, V lost 2 bases, and 4 bases had no gene match. CDR3 length: 14 residues. Germline CDR1 and CDR2: SEHNR and FQNEAQ (reference sequence). This CDR3 is CASSLNRGAETQYF. The CDR3 DNA reads as TGTGCCAGCAGCTTAAACAGGGGAGCAGAGACCCAGTACTTC.

This chain joins TRBV5-6 and TRBJ2-1, with 8 bases identical to TRBD2. In germline, CDR1 is SGHDT, CDR2 YYEEEE. The ends lost 3 bases at V and 6 bases at J; junction bases unmatched: 8. The CDR3 is 15 amino acids. The CDR3 region has the DNA TGTGCCAGCAGCTCCCTCGGGACTAGTTCCAATGAGCAGTTCTTC. Translating it yields CASSSLGTSSNEQFF. Looking up the rest from reference TRBV5-6 and TRBJ2-1 gives the full variable domain: DAGVTQSPTHLIKTRGQQVTLRCSPKSGHDTVSWYQQALGQGPQFIFQYYEEEERQRGNFPDRFSGHQFPNYSSELNVNALLLGDSALYLCASSSLGTSSNEQFFGPGTRLTVL.

This chain joins TRBV6-1 and TRBJ2-7; 7 bases fit TRBD2. The CDR3 spans 15 residues. CDR1 and CDR2 (germline): MNHNS, SASEGT. V lost 5 bases and J lost 0; bases outside the gene matches: 7. CDR3 DNA sequence: TGTGCCAGCAGTAGCGGGACGTTCAGCTCCTACGAGCAGTACTTC. Protein sequence: CASSSGTFSSYEQYF.

The rearrangement links TRBV28 to TRBJ1-2, with D hard to call. Trimming shortened V by 3 bases and J by 2 bases, and 7 bases separated the two germline ends. This CDR3 has 13 residues. Looked up from germline, CDR1 is MDHEN and CDR2 is SYDVKM. The CDR3 DNA is TGTGCCAGCAGTTTGGGGAGAAACTATGGCTACACCTTC. This codes for CASSLGRNYGYTF.

The chain joins TRBV6-5 to TRBJ2-3, with 8 bases aligning to TRBD1. CDR1 and CDR2 (germline): MNHEY, SVGAGI. This CDR3 spans 15 amino acids. Trimming took 2 bases from V and 4 from J; bases not matched to a gene: 5. CDR3 amino acids: CASSYRQGASDTQYF. CDR3 coding DNA: TGTGCCAGCAGTTACCGGCAGGGGGCATCAGATACGCAGTATTTT.

V usage is TRBV10-2 and J usage is TRBJ2-7; D might be TRBD2 (5 bases). The V gene lost 4 bases and the J gene lost 6 bases, with 16 bases spanning the gap. This CDR3 has 14 residues. Germline CDR1 is WSHSY and CDR2 is SAAADI. CDR3 loop: CASSASGGTSEQYF. CDR3 bases: TGCGCCAGCAGTGCCTCTGGAGGCACTTCCGAGCAGTACTTC.